The source of this TCR beta chain is a study of T cell responses to AZD1222 COVID-19 vaccine listed by TCRdb under 2021. Describing the broader study: A total of just over 230 trial participants underwent TCR sequencing, of whom some 200 had received two doses of AZD1222 and 26 had received two doses of the MenACWY control vaccine. Enrollment into the trials was organized by age into subgroups of 18-55, 56-69 and 70-plus years, and those subgroups contained roughly 140, 27 and 60 TCR-sequenced participants, respectively. Paper-wide results and their limitations: After two AZD1222 doses, both the breadth and the depth of spike-specific TCRs were significantly higher than at day 0 and than in MenACWY recipients. Only a handful of AZD1222 recipients were SARS-CoV-2 seropositive at baseline, limiting conclusions about previously exposed vaccinees. Because no samples from the day 14 peak response were available, repertoires could be characterized only after the peak T cell response. Participants were mostly white British and included more females than males, and it was suggested by the authors that clonal diversity may have been underestimated. In the small 56-69-year group, the increase in depth fell short of significance, most likely because of low power. CD4 TCRs associated with the vaccine covered the entire spike protein, and the dominant responses were in regions 160-218 and 743-854. Reportedly, almost half of the unique spike-specific TCRs recognized epitopes lying outside the regions that are mutated in the B.1.351 and B.1.1.7 variants.

V ends up 7 bases short and J 2 bases short, with an unmatched junction base count of 8. From the cysteine through the phenylalanine, the CDR3 covers 15 amino acids. Just CDR3 DNA is preserved here, 45 bases in frame from base 1. From a lookup of the germline V gene, CDR1 and CDR2 are SGHTA and FQGTGA. Comment on this clone: Its binding antigen is unknown. The record has no base qualities; no much larger clone is one base away.

Reading the label with the study, this specimen's time point is: about 28 days (+/-7) after the second vaccine dose. The sample's treatment or condition, from its label and the paper: meningococcal conjugate vaccine given as trial control. The vaccinee samples were drawn from two UK trials, COV001 and COV002, one of which was a single-blind randomized controlled phase 2/3 trial testing AZD1222 (ChAdOx1 nCoV-19) in healthy adults. For TCRbeta chain sequencing, PBMC samples were collected from trial participants at day 0 and at day 28 after the second dose. The CDR3 regions of human TCRbeta chains were analyzed by immunosequencing. The study's processing was this. TCRs in the repertoires were matched against a reference library of SARS-CoV-2-specific TCRs that had been generated with the MIRA antigen-specificity platform. Breadth was defined as the fraction of unique TCRs that were SARS-CoV-2-associated, and depth was defined as the fraction of total T cells that were SARS-CoV-2-associated. Using the MIRA data, every spike-specific TCR was mapped to the spike region that the TCR reacted to and assigned to either a CD4 or a CD8 class. Log10-transformed breadth and depth values were compared by one-way ANOVA with Sidak's multiple comparisons tests. TCRdb mirrors the immuneACCESS table, restricted to in-frame sequences. Some clones are absent from its copies; in checked studies, under half trace to an unresolved V gene, and the reason for the others is unknown. V and J calls and clone size follow that table, whereas D and trimming were derived from the DNA. This sample lists roughly 200,000 clones; around nine tenths were detected once. Clones ranked in the top ten supply about 4% of the sample.

Sequencing used peripheral blood, obtained 28 days after the second dose of the MenACWY control vaccine. The TCR comes from an adult who received the MenACWY meningococcal vaccine as a control. This chain is built from TRBV7-3 and TRBJ2-1; TRBD2 lines up with 7 middle nucleotides. The CDR3 amino acid sequence is: CASIAELATYNEQFF. The bases read TGTGCCAGCATAGCGGAACTAGCGACCTACAATGAGCAGTTCTTC.